Below, 6 T cell receptor beta chains from the same sample are listed, as sequenced in a study of T-cell reconstitution after alpha-beta-depleted transplantation in children. Preparing the TCRbeta library involved the use of unique molecular identifiers. TCRdb independently ran MiXCR on the PCR reads; one entry per CDR3 protein. Seen here are approximately 300,000 distinct CDR3 sequences, around 10% observed once, and the top ten hold approximately 7%. The source material was PBMCs, sampled before TCRalphabeta/CD19-depleted stem cell transplant. The receptors were gathered from a boy in the first two years of life with acute myeloid leukemia, due to receive a stem cell transplant.

To note about this clonotype: A much larger clonotype is one base distant, so this may be a read error. The gene calls are TRBV7-9 and TRBJ1-4, with D perhaps matching TRBD1 (5 bases). Per the germline V gene, CDR1 is SEHNR and CDR2 is FQNEAQ (reference sequence). V dropped 0 bases and J dropped 10 bases, with 12 bases sitting between them. The CDR3 totals 14 residues. The DNA for the CDR3 is TGTGCCAGCAGCTTAGCTTCGGCCGGGGGAAAACTGTTTTTT. It is translated as CASSLASAGGKLFF.

The table lists this clonotype with a few counts. The V gene is TRBV6-5, the J gene TRBJ2-7; TRBD1 matches at 8 bases. The CDR3 has 15 residues. In germline, CDR1 is MNHEY, CDR2 SVGAGI. The V and J ends lost 4 bases and 5 bases, in that order; junction bases with no gene match: 10. CDR3: CASSFLDRGIHEQYF. CDR3 coding DNA: TGTGCCAGCAGTTTCCTAGACAGGGGCATCCACGAGCAGTACTTC.

This clonotype has a count of ten or more. This chain connects TRBV21-1 to TRBJ2-3. TRBV21-1 is flagged as a pseudogene. This CDR3 has 14 residues. The CDR3 coding sequence is TGTGCCAGCACCATCCGACTCGGGACAGATACGCAGTATTTT. It codes for CASTIRLGTDTQYF.

This clonotype came up many times. The chain employs TRBV4-2 and TRBJ2-1; TRBD1 matches at 8 bases. The germline CDR1 and CDR2 sequences are LGHNA and YNFKEQ. V lost 4 bases to trimming and J lost 1 base; unmatched junction nucleotides: 9. CDR3 size: 17 residues. CDR3 in amino acids: CASSLDPGQDSYNEQFF. In DNA form, the CDR3 reads TGTGCCAGCAGCCTAGATCCGGGACAGGATTCCTACAATGAGCAGTTCTTC.

This clonotype was counted at least ten times. This chain connects TRBV12-3 or TRBV12-4 to TRBJ2-1; 14 positions agree with TRBD2. The CDR3 runs 15 residues. The V gene end was trimmed by 5 bases and the J gene end by 7 bases; junction bases not matched to a gene: 4. The CDR3 DNA reads as TGTGCCAGCAGTGCGCGACTAGCGGGAGGGAATGAGCAGTTCTTC. It is translated as CASSARLAGGNEQFF.

This clonotype showed up many times. This sequence joins TRBV2 and TRBJ2-1; tentatively, D is TRBD2 (6 bases). V was clipped by 4 bases and J by 1 base, with 14 bases between them. Germline V lookup: CDR1 SNHLY, CDR2 FYNNEI. This CDR3 is built from 16 residues. The CDR3 protein is CASSGRAGRSYNEQFF. The CDR3 nucleotides are TGTGCCAGCAGTGGTAGGGCAGGGAGGTCCTACAATGAGCAGTTCTTC.